Listed below are T cell receptor beta chains from one sample, sequenced in a study of breast tumors, draining lymph nodes, adjacent tissues. A single record per CDR3 protein comes from TCRdb applying MiXCR to the multiplex PCR reads. The table includes some 150,000 distinct CDR3 sequences, around a third detected once. Sequencing was carried out using axillary lymph node tissue. These receptors were collected from a female donor with breast cancer. Some clones in this sample may be carry-over from other donors' samples. Each CDR3 is given with its conserved first and last residue. The D gene is left open where the match is weak. Clone size appears in some rows only: once, few, many, or a class for an expanded clone.

DNA: TGTGCCAGCAGCGCCGACTCAAGAGCGGGAGCAGAGAATGAGCAGTTCTTC
CDR3: CASSADSRAGAENEQFF
size: many
V: TRBV9
D: TRBD2
length: 17
J: TRBJ2-1

DNA: TGTGCCAGCAGTGGAGACCCGAGCGTTGGAAACACCATATATTTT
CDR3: CASSGDPSVGNTIYF
size: many
V: TRBV6-1
D: -
length: 15
J: TRBJ1-3

DNA: TGTGCCCTTCGGATGACACCCTACGAGCAGTACTTC
CDR3: CALRMTPYEQYF
size: many
V: TRBV7-6
D: -
length: 12
J: TRBJ2-7

DNA: TGTGCCAGCTCACCATTTCAGGCCGGCGGGGAGCTGTTTTTT
CDR3: CASSPFQAGGELFF
size: many
V: TRBV18
D: -
length: 14
J: TRBJ2-2

DNA: TGTGCCAGTAGTATTTCTGAGGTTGCCGGGGAGCTGTTTTTT
CDR3: CASSISEVAGELFF
size: many
V: TRBV19
D: -
length: 14
J: TRBJ2-2

DNA: TGTGCCAGCAGTTACTCAAGGGGAGGGGAGACCCAGTACTTC
CDR3: CASSYSRGGETQYF
size: many
V: TRBV6-5
D: TRBD2
length: 14
J: TRBJ2-5

DNA: TGTGCCAGCAGGTCGACAGGGGGCACGACGGCAAGAAAGGAGCAGTACTTC
CDR3: CASRSTGGTTARKEQYF
size: many
V: TRBV12-3/TRBV12-4
D: TRBD1
length: 17
J: TRBJ2-7

DNA: TGTGCCAGTAGTATAGGGGGGACAGGGATGAACACCGGGGAGCTGTTTTTT
CDR3: CASSIGGTGMNTGELFF
size: many
V: TRBV19
D: TRBD1
length: 17
J: TRBJ2-2

DNA: TGCAGTGCTAGATCAACCTCGGACAGGGGAAACACCATATATTTT
CDR3: CSARSTSDRGNTIYF
size: many
V: TRBV20-1
D: TRBD1
length: 15
J: TRBJ1-3

DNA: TGTGCCACCAGCAGAGGGGGTTGGGGCAATGAGCAGTTCTTC
CDR3: CATSRGGWGNEQFF
size: -
V: TRBV15
D: -
length: 14
J: TRBJ2-1

DNA: TGCAGTGCTCATGGGGGGGGTAGGGGCGCTGGAAACACCTTC
CDR3: CSAHGGGRGAGNTF
size: -
V: TRBV20-1
D: -
length: 14
J: TRBJ1-2

DNA: TGCGCCAGCAGTGCCGTGAACACTGAAGCTTTCTTT
CDR3: CASSAVNTEAFF
size: many
V: TRBV10-2
D: -
length: 12
J: TRBJ1-1

DNA: TGTGCCAGCAGCGCGTTTAGTCAGCCCCAGCATTTT
CDR3: CASSAFSQPQHF
size: few
V: TRBV5-6
D: -
length: 12
J: TRBJ1-5

DNA: TGTGCCAGTAGTATTCGTCTCCTAGGGCCAGATACGCAGTATTTT
CDR3: CASSIRLLGPDTQYF
size: many
V: TRBV19
D: -
length: 15
J: TRBJ2-3

DNA: TGTGCCAGCAGTTTCGGTTCAGGAGATACGCAGTATTTT
CDR3: CASSFGSGDTQYF
size: many
V: TRBV2
D: -
length: 13
J: TRBJ2-3

DNA: TGCGCCAGCAGCTTGTGGACAGGGGGAATCACCGGGGAGCCGTTTTTT
CDR3: CASSLWTGGITGEPFF
size: -
V: TRBV5-1
D: TRBD1
length: 16
J: TRBJ2-2

DNA: TGTGCCAGCAGTTACTCTATCATCGAGACCCAGTACTTC
CDR3: CASSYSIIETQYF
size: many
V: TRBV6-2/TRBV6-3
D: -
length: 13
J: TRBJ2-5

DNA: TGTGCCAGCAGCTACCCGGGACAGGGGACCTACGAGCAGTACTTC
CDR3: CASSYPGQGTYEQYF
size: many
V: TRBV7-8
D: TRBD1
length: 15
J: TRBJ2-7

DNA: TGCGCCAGCAGCTCAAGTGCGGGGGTTACCTACGAGCAGTACTTC
CDR3: CASSSSAGVTYEQYF
size: many
V: TRBV5-1
D: TRBD2
length: 15
J: TRBJ2-7

DNA: TGTGCCAGCAGTTTATCCGAGGGGGATCTAAATGAGCAGTTCTTC
CDR3: CASSLSEGDLNEQFF
size: many
V: TRBV12-3/TRBV12-4
D: -
length: 15
J: TRBJ2-1

DNA: TGTGCCAGCGAACGGGACCGTTACAATGAGCAGTTCTTC
CDR3: CASERDRYNEQFF
size: many
V: TRBV6-1
D: -
length: 13
J: TRBJ2-1

DNA: TGTGCCTCGGGACAGGGGGCCCACGAGCAGTACTTC
CDR3: CASGQGAHEQYF
size: many
V: TRBV19
D: TRBD1
length: 12
J: TRBJ2-7

DNA: TGTGCCAGCAGCTTTGGAGGACATTCACCCCTCCACTTT
CDR3: CASSFGGHSPLHF
size: -
V: TRBV7-8
D: -
length: 13
J: TRBJ1-6

DNA: TGTGCCAGCAGCTTACCGGCGGGAGGGGGAGAGACCCAGCACTTC
CDR3: CASSLPAGGGETQHF
size: once
V: TRBV7-8
D: TRBD2
length: 15
J: TRBJ2-5

DNA: TGTGCCAGCAGTGAATTGTGGACTAGCGGAAACTACGAGCAGTACTTC
CDR3: CASSELWTSGNYEQYF
size: once
V: TRBV25-1
D: TRBD2
length: 16
J: TRBJ2-7

DNA: TGTGCCAGCATCTTAAGGACAGGCACTCGGGACGAGCAGTACTTC
CDR3: CASILRTGTRDEQYF
size: -
V: TRBV11-2
D: TRBD1
length: 15
J: TRBJ2-7

DNA: TGCGCCAGCATAGAGGCGGACATGAGCACAGATACGCAGTATTTT
CDR3: CASIEADMSTDTQYF
size: many
V: TRBV5-1
D: -
length: 15
J: TRBJ2-3

DNA: TGTGCCAGCGCCAGCGGGAGGGCCTCTAGCGCAGAGGGCGGGGAGCTGTTTTTT
CDR3: CASASGRASSAEGGELFF
size: -
V: TRBV6-5
D: TRBD2
length: 18
J: TRBJ2-2

DNA: TGCAGCGCAGCGGGGGATGGCGAGCAGTACTTC
CDR3: CSAAGDGEQYF
size: many
V: TRBV29-1
D: TRBD2
length: 11
J: TRBJ2-7

DNA: TGTGCCAGCAGTATCGCCCCCCCTCTACGGCAGCGGGCCGATACAGGTGGAAACACCATATATTTT
CDR3: CASSIAPPLRQRADTGGNTIYF
size: -
V: TRBV12-3/TRBV12-4
D: -
length: 22
J: TRBJ1-3

DNA: TGTGCCAGCAGTGATTACCTTAGCAATCAGCCCCAGCATTTT
CDR3: CASSDYLSNQPQHF
size: many
V: TRBV2
D: -
length: 14
J: TRBJ1-5

DNA: TGTGCCAGCAGTTTCACATTTCAGGGGGGTGAAAAACTGTTTTTT
CDR3: CASSFTFQGGEKLFF
size: many
V: TRBV6-5
D: TRBD1
length: 15
J: TRBJ1-4

DNA: TGCAGTCCACGGGGGGGGGGTTTTGGCTACACCTTC
CDR3: CSPRGGGFGYTF
size: -
V: TRBV20-1
D: -
length: 12
J: TRBJ1-2

DNA: TGCAGTGCTAGAGTCGTTGCGGGGATTAGCTCTGGGGCCAACGTCCTGACTTTC
CDR3: CSARVVAGISSGANVLTF
size: many
V: TRBV20-1
D: -
length: 18
J: TRBJ2-6

DNA: TGCGCCAGCAGCTTGGCTTTCGGGGCAGGTACTGAAGCTTTCTTT
CDR3: CASSLAFGAGTEAFF
size: -
V: TRBV5-1
D: -
length: 15
J: TRBJ1-1

DNA: TGTGCCAGCAGTAACACAGGGTTCCATACGCAGTATTTT
CDR3: CASSNTGFHTQYF
size: many
V: TRBV27
D: -
length: 13
J: TRBJ2-3

DNA: TGCAGTGCCCAGGATGGGGGCCGCAATCAGCCCCAGCATTTT
CDR3: CSAQDGGRNQPQHF
size: many
V: TRBV20-1
D: -
length: 14
J: TRBJ1-5

DNA: TGTGCCACCAGCAGAGATATCGGGACCCAAGAGACCCAGTACTTC
CDR3: CATSRDIGTQETQYF
size: -
V: TRBV15
D: -
length: 15
J: TRBJ2-5

DNA: TGTGCCAGCAGTTTATCCCGTAACCCGGGACTAGCGGGAGGCGAGCAGTACTTC
CDR3: CASSLSRNPGLAGGEQYF
size: many
V: TRBV28
D: TRBD2
length: 18
J: TRBJ2-7

DNA: TGTGCCAGCAGCTTTTATTTCGCGGGAAGTCAAGAGACCCAGTACTTC
CDR3: CASSFYFAGSQETQYF
size: many
V: TRBV7-2
D: -
length: 16
J: TRBJ2-5

DNA: TGTGCCAGCAGTCCCCAGGGGGTTTGGGGCACAGATACGCAGTATTTT
CDR3: CASSPQGVWGTDTQYF
size: many
V: TRBV6-5
D: TRBD1
length: 16
J: TRBJ2-3